The rows below give T cell receptor beta chains drawn from one sample of a study of blood T cells in healthy people across ages. TCRdb reanalysed the 5' RACE reads using MiXCR and keeps one entry per CDR3 protein. The table lists over 700,000 distinct CDR3 sequences, roughly 25% of them singletons, with 9% to 9.5% in the top ten. This same sample was also taken into another study, of T cells of mothers and their children.

The sequenced sample consisted of blood. These receptors were taken from a boy between 10 and 17 years old in good health. Each CDR3 is given with its conserved first and last residue. Fields, in order: CDR3 length, V gene, J gene, clone size, D gene, CDR3 protein, CDR3 DNA. A D gene is named only where the DNA matches it firmly. Where a row states a size, it is once, few, many or the class of an expanded clone; other rows omit it.

len: 13
v_gene: TRBV28
j_gene: TRBJ1-3
abundance: few
d_gene: -
CDR3aa: CASSFVGGNTIYF
CDR3nt: TGTGCCAGCAGTTTCGTCGGCGGAAACACCATATATTTT

len: 15
v_gene: TRBV7-3
j_gene: TRBJ2-3
abundance: -
d_gene: -
CDR3aa: CASSLKGSLTDTQYF
CDR3nt: TGTGCCAGCAGCTTAAAAGGAAGCCTCACAGATACGCAGTATTTT

len: 16
v_gene: TRBV20-1
j_gene: TRBJ2-2
abundance: -
d_gene: TRBD2
CDR3aa: CSASGLAGGPGGELFF
CDR3nt: TGCAGTGCTAGTGGACTAGCGGGGGGGCCTGGCGGGGAGCTGTTTTTT

len: 15
v_gene: TRBV7-2
j_gene: TRBJ2-5
abundance: -
d_gene: TRBD1
CDR3aa: CASSRSGRGLETQYF
CDR3nt: TGTGCCAGCAGCCGCTCAGGCAGGGGGCTCGAGACCCAGTACTTC

len: 14
v_gene: TRBV7-3
j_gene: TRBJ2-6
abundance: -
d_gene: -
CDR3aa: CASSSGLEANVLTF
CDR3nt: TGTGCCAGCAGTTCTGGTCTAGAGGCCAACGTCCTGACTTTC

len: 14
v_gene: TRBV15
j_gene: TRBJ1-4
abundance: many
d_gene: TRBD1
CDR3aa: CATSRGTVNEKLFF
CDR3nt: TGTGCCACCAGCAGGGGGACAGTCAATGAAAAACTGTTTTTT

len: 14
v_gene: TRBV28
j_gene: TRBJ2-1
abundance: -
d_gene: -
CDR3aa: CASSSGLNYNEQFF
CDR3nt: TGTGCCAGCAGCTCCGGACTGAATTACAATGAGCAGTTCTTC

len: 14
v_gene: TRBV3-1
j_gene: TRBJ2-1
abundance: -
d_gene: -
CDR3aa: CASRPVGRNNEQFF
CDR3nt: TGTGCCAGCAGACCCGTGGGGAGGAACAATGAGCAGTTCTTC

len: 12
v_gene: TRBV6-5
j_gene: TRBJ2-2
abundance: -
d_gene: TRBD1
CDR3aa: CASSLQGGELFF
CDR3nt: TGTGCCAGCAGTTTACAGGGGGGGGAGCTGTTTTTT

len: 15
v_gene: TRBV7-2
j_gene: TRBJ2-1
abundance: -
d_gene: -
CDR3aa: CASTHIGGAYNEQFF
CDR3nt: TGTGCCAGCACCCATATCGGGGGTGCCTACAATGAGCAGTTCTTC

len: 16
v_gene: TRBV28
j_gene: TRBJ2-2
abundance: few
d_gene: -
CDR3aa: CASSGVSFLYTGELFF
CDR3nt: TGTGCCAGCAGTGGGGTCTCGTTCCTTTACACCGGGGAGCTGTTTTTT

len: 15
v_gene: TRBV6-6
j_gene: TRBJ1-1
abundance: few
d_gene: -
CDR3aa: CASSYPPEGNTEAFF
CDR3nt: TGTGCCAGCAGTTACCCTCCTGAAGGGAACACTGAAGCTTTCTTT

len: 13
v_gene: TRBV29-1
j_gene: TRBJ2-7
abundance: few
d_gene: -
CDR3aa: CSARRRQSHEQYF
CDR3nt: TGCAGCGCCAGAAGGAGACAGTCCCACGAGCAGTACTTC

len: 13
v_gene: TRBV29-1
j_gene: TRBJ1-5
abundance: -
d_gene: -
CDR3aa: CSVADAENQPQHF
CDR3nt: TGCAGCGTTGCGGACGCTGAGAATCAGCCCCAGCATTTT

len: 13
v_gene: TRBV10-3
j_gene: TRBJ1-5
abundance: -
d_gene: -
CDR3aa: CAISEGNGQPQHF
CDR3nt: TGTGCCATCAGTGAGGGTAACGGTCAGCCCCAGCATTTT

len: 15
v_gene: TRBV28
j_gene: TRBJ1-5
abundance: -
d_gene: -
CDR3aa: CASSYRGFGNQPQHF
CDR3nt: TGTGCCAGCAGTTACAGAGGGTTCGGCAATCAGCCCCAGCATTTT

len: 20
v_gene: TRBV13
j_gene: TRBJ2-1
abundance: -
d_gene: TRBD2
CDR3aa: CASSSPIITGLAGGPDEQFF
CDR3nt: TGTGCCAGCAGCTCACCCATAATAACCGGACTAGCGGGGGGGCCGGATGAGCAGTTCTTC

len: 13
v_gene: TRBV29-1
j_gene: TRBJ2-5
abundance: -
d_gene: -
CDR3aa: CSVIRGYQETRYF
CDR3nt: TGCAGCGTTATCCGGGGGTATCAGGAGACCCGGTACTTC

len: 14
v_gene: TRBV20-1
j_gene: TRBJ2-5
abundance: once
d_gene: TRBD2
CDR3aa: CSAQVLAGWETQYF
CDR3nt: TGCAGTGCTCAGGTCCTAGCGGGATGGGAGACCCAGTACTTC

len: 14
v_gene: TRBV20-1
j_gene: TRBJ2-3
abundance: few
d_gene: -
CDR3aa: CSARRLVSTDTQYF
CDR3nt: TGCAGTGCTAGACGGCTTGTTAGCACAGATACGCAGTATTTT

len: 14
v_gene: TRBV4-2
j_gene: TRBJ2-7
abundance: few
d_gene: TRBD2
CDR3aa: CASSPLAGNYEQYF
CDR3nt: TGTGCCAGCAGCCCTCTAGCGGGAAACTACGAGCAGTACTTC

len: 13
v_gene: TRBV7-3
j_gene: TRBJ1-1
abundance: few
d_gene: -
CDR3aa: CASSSGTRTEAFF
CDR3nt: TGTGCCAGCAGCTCCGGGACACGCACTGAAGCTTTCTTT

len: 16
v_gene: TRBV28
j_gene: TRBJ2-1
abundance: -
d_gene: -
CDR3aa: CASSLFSVTTTNEQFF
CDR3nt: TGTGCCAGCAGTCTCTTTTCCGTGACCACTACTAATGAGCAGTTCTTC

len: 15
v_gene: TRBV5-1
j_gene: TRBJ1-4
abundance: few
d_gene: -
CDR3aa: CASSLDAGRNEKLFF
CDR3nt: TGCGCCAGCAGCTTGGACGCGGGACGGAATGAAAAACTGTTTTTT

len: 13
v_gene: TRBV9
j_gene: TRBJ2-1
abundance: -
d_gene: -
CDR3aa: CASSVDGTGEQFF
CDR3nt: TGTGCCAGCAGCGTAGACGGGACCGGAGAGCAGTTCTTC

len: 16
v_gene: TRBV20-1
j_gene: TRBJ2-5
abundance: -
d_gene: TRBD1
CDR3aa: CSATQDRGSPQETQYF
CDR3nt: TGCAGTGCTACTCAGGACAGGGGGTCGCCTCAAGAGACCCAGTACTTC

len: 16
v_gene: TRBV5-4
j_gene: TRBJ2-3
abundance: -
d_gene: TRBD1
CDR3aa: CASSLKGQIFTDTQYF
CDR3nt: TGTGCCAGCAGCTTGAAGGGACAGATTTTCACAGATACGCAGTATTTT

len: 14
v_gene: TRBV7-2
j_gene: TRBJ2-1
abundance: -
d_gene: TRBD2
CDR3aa: CASTTSGGADEQFF
CDR3nt: TGTGCCAGCACCACTAGCGGGGGGGCCGATGAGCAGTTCTTC

len: 17
v_gene: TRBV29-1
j_gene: TRBJ2-7
abundance: few
d_gene: TRBD2
CDR3aa: CSVEVTSGSRLFFEQYF
CDR3nt: TGCAGCGTTGAAGTGACTAGCGGGAGTAGATTGTTCTTCGAGCAGTACTTC

len: 13
v_gene: TRBV4-1
j_gene: TRBJ2-5
abundance: few
d_gene: -
CDR3aa: CVSSQDLGGTQYF
CDR3nt: TGCGTCAGCAGCCAAGATTTAGGGGGGACCCAGTACTTC

len: 14
v_gene: TRBV29-1
j_gene: TRBJ2-7
abundance: -
d_gene: TRBD1
CDR3aa: CSVEDGQETYEQYF
CDR3nt: TGCAGCGTTGAAGACGGACAGGAAACCTACGAGCAGTACTTC

len: 13
v_gene: TRBV28
j_gene: TRBJ2-3
abundance: few
d_gene: -
CDR3aa: CASSLGRSGRSYF
CDR3nt: TGTGCCAGCAGTTTAGGGCGGTCGGGAAGGTCGTATTTT

len: 14
v_gene: TRBV27
j_gene: TRBJ2-7
abundance: -
d_gene: -
CDR3aa: CASSPGVSAYEQYF
CDR3nt: TGTGCCAGCAGTCCGGGGGTCTCAGCCTACGAGCAGTACTTC

len: 15
v_gene: TRBV7-6
j_gene: TRBJ2-7
abundance: few
d_gene: -
CDR3aa: CASSLAPQTDYEQYF
CDR3nt: TGTGCCAGCAGCTTAGCGCCCCAGACAGACTACGAGCAGTACTTC

len: 16
v_gene: TRBV5-1
j_gene: TRBJ2-5
abundance: few
d_gene: TRBD2
CDR3aa: CASSLPAGLAEETQYF
CDR3nt: TGCGCCAGCAGCTTACCCGCTGGACTAGCTGAAGAGACCCAGTACTTC

len: 13
v_gene: TRBV20-1
j_gene: TRBJ1-6
abundance: -
d_gene: TRBD1
CDR3aa: CSAPGTGLSPLHF
CDR3nt: TGCAGTGCTCCCGGGACAGGGTTATCACCCCTCCACTTT

len: 13
v_gene: TRBV9
j_gene: TRBJ2-5
abundance: -
d_gene: -
CDR3aa: CASSGWGEETQYF
CDR3nt: TGTGCCAGCAGCGGCTGGGGGGAAGAGACCCAGTACTTC

len: 18
v_gene: TRBV9
j_gene: TRBJ2-1
abundance: few
d_gene: -
CDR3aa: CASSVIGWGTNSYNEQFF
CDR3nt: TGTGCCAGCAGCGTCATCGGCTGGGGTACCAACTCCTACAATGAGCAGTTCTTC

len: 13
v_gene: TRBV7-2
j_gene: TRBJ2-7
abundance: -
d_gene: -
CDR3aa: CASSPEHFYEQYF
CDR3nt: TGTGCCAGCAGCCCCGAGCACTTCTACGAGCAGTACTTC

len: 10
v_gene: TRBV6-9
j_gene: TRBJ2-7
abundance: -
d_gene: -
CDR3aa: CAPRGYEQYF
CDR3nt: TGTGCCCCCCGGGGCTACGAGCAGTACTTC

len: 12
v_gene: TRBV12-3/TRBV12-4
j_gene: TRBJ2-7
abundance: -
d_gene: TRBD2
CDR3aa: CASSLASGKLYF
CDR3nt: TGTGCCAGCAGTTTGGCTAGCGGGAAGTTGTACTTC

len: 11
v_gene: TRBV20-1
j_gene: TRBJ2-3
abundance: -
d_gene: -
CDR3aa: CSALEGDTQYF
CDR3nt: TGCAGTGCCCTAGAGGGAGATACGCAGTATTTT

len: 14
v_gene: TRBV4-1
j_gene: TRBJ2-5
abundance: -
d_gene: TRBD1
CDR3aa: CASSTLTGDETQYF
CDR3nt: TGCGCCAGCAGCACCCTTACAGGGGACGAGACCCAGTACTTC

len: 13
v_gene: TRBV5-6
j_gene: TRBJ2-1
abundance: -
d_gene: -
CDR3aa: CASSLDLGYEQFF
CDR3nt: TGTGCCAGCAGCTTGGATTTGGGGTATGAGCAGTTCTTC

len: 16
v_gene: TRBV27
j_gene: TRBJ1-1
abundance: -
d_gene: -
CDR3aa: CASSLSSQGVDTEAFF
CDR3nt: TGTGCCAGCAGTTTATCGTCACAGGGAGTGGACACTGAAGCTTTCTTT

len: 16
v_gene: TRBV7-8
j_gene: TRBJ2-1
abundance: few
d_gene: TRBD2
CDR3aa: CASSLGTSGAHNEQFF
CDR3nt: TGTGCCAGCAGCTTAGGGACTAGCGGGGCGCACAATGAGCAGTTCTTC

len: 18
v_gene: TRBV28
j_gene: TRBJ2-1
abundance: few
d_gene: TRBD2
CDR3aa: CASSFVGAGRSSYNEQFF
CDR3nt: TGTGCCAGCAGTTTCGTCGGAGCGGGACGTTCCAGCTACAATGAGCAGTTCTTC

len: 14
v_gene: TRBV12-3/TRBV12-4
j_gene: TRBJ2-5
abundance: few
d_gene: TRBD2
CDR3aa: CASSLGGGVGTQYF
CDR3nt: TGTGCCAGCAGTTTAGGTGGGGGGGTTGGAACCCAGTACTTC

len: 13
v_gene: TRBV12-3/TRBV12-4
j_gene: TRBJ1-1
abundance: -
d_gene: TRBD1
CDR3aa: CASSLTGQGGAFF
CDR3nt: TGTGCCAGCAGTCTCACCGGACAGGGAGGGGCTTTCTTT

len: 12
v_gene: TRBV7-2
j_gene: TRBJ1-5
abundance: -
d_gene: -
CDR3aa: CASSYGGMPQHF
CDR3nt: TGTGCCAGCAGCTACGGGGGAATGCCCCAGCATTTT

len: 15
v_gene: TRBV13
j_gene: TRBJ2-7
abundance: -
d_gene: -
CDR3aa: CASSLGGVGVYEQCF
CDR3nt: TGTGCCAGCAGCTTAGGGGGGGTGGGAGTGTACGAGCAGTGCTTC

len: 18
v_gene: TRBV7-2
j_gene: TRBJ2-5
abundance: many
d_gene: TRBD2
CDR3aa: CASSLGETSGGVFETQYF
CDR3nt: TGTGCCAGCAGCTTAGGGGAGACTAGCGGGGGTGTTTTTGAGACCCAGTACTTC

len: 15
v_gene: TRBV9
j_gene: TRBJ2-7
abundance: few
d_gene: -
CDR3aa: CASSPAHSLLGEQYF
CDR3nt: TGTGCCAGCAGCCCAGCACACAGTCTCTTGGGCGAGCAGTACTTC

len: 19
v_gene: TRBV5-1
j_gene: TRBJ2-7
abundance: few
d_gene: TRBD2
CDR3aa: CASSLDRTSGSTGNYEQYF
CDR3nt: TGCGCCAGCAGCTTGGATCGGACTAGCGGGAGTACAGGAAACTACGAGCAGTACTTC

len: 13
v_gene: TRBV3-1
j_gene: TRBJ1-4
abundance: few
d_gene: -
CDR3aa: CASSQGPNEKLFF
CDR3nt: TGTGCCAGCAGCCAAGGCCCGAATGAAAAACTGTTTTTT

len: 14
v_gene: TRBV12-3/TRBV12-4
j_gene: TRBJ2-4
abundance: -
d_gene: -
CDR3aa: CASGTSDSKNIQYF
CDR3nt: TGTGCCAGCGGGACTTCGGACAGTAAAAACATTCAGTACTTC

len: 14
v_gene: TRBV7-9
j_gene: TRBJ2-1
abundance: few
d_gene: -
CDR3aa: CASSSLGTYNEQFF
CDR3nt: TGTGCCAGCAGCTCCCTCGGAACCTACAATGAGCAGTTCTTC

len: 15
v_gene: TRBV3-1
j_gene: TRBJ2-2
abundance: -
d_gene: -
CDR3aa: CASSREGGNTGELFF
CDR3nt: TGTGCCAGCAGCCGTGAGGGGGGGAACACCGGGGAGCTGTTTTTT

len: 14
v_gene: TRBV2
j_gene: TRBJ2-3
abundance: -
d_gene: -
CDR3aa: CASSEGQDTDTQYF
CDR3nt: TGTGCCAGCAGTGAAGGGCAGGACACGGATACGCAGTATTTT